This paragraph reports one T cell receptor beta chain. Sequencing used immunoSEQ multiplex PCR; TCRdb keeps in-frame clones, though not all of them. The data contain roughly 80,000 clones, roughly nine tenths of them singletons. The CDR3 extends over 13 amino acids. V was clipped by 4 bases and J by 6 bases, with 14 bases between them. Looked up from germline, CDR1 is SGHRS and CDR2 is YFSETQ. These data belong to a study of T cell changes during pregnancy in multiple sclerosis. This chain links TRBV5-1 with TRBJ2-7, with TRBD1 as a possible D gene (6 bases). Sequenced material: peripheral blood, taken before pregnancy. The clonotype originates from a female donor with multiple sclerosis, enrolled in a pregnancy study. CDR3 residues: CASSRGSLGEQYF. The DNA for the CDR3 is TGCGCCAGCAGCAGGGGGTCTCTTGGCGAGCAGTACTTC.